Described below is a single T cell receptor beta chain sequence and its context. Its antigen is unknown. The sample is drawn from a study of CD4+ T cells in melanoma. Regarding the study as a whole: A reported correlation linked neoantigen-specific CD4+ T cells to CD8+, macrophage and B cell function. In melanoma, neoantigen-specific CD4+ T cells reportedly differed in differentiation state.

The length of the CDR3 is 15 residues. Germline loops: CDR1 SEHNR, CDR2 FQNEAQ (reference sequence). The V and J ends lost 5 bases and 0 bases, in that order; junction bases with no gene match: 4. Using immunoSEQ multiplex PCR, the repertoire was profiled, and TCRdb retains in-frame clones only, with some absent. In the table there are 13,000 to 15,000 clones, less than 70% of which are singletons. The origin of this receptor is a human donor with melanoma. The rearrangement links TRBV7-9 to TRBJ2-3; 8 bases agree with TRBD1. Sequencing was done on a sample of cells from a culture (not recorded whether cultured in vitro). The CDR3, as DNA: TGTGCCAGCAGCGGGACAGGAGCTAGCACAGATACGCAGTATTTT. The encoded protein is CASSGTGASTDTQYF.